This is a list of T cell receptor beta chains from one sample in a study of Ad26.COV2.S vaccination and SARS-CoV-2 variants. Sequencing used immunoSEQ multiplex PCR; TCRdb keeps in-frame clones, though not all of them. The sample holds about 350,000 clones, approximately 86% seen once. Source: peripheral blood, taken in a trial of Ad26.COV2.S vaccine versus placebo. These receptors came from a person between 18 and 59 years old who received the Ad26.COV2.S COVID-19 vaccine or a placebo. The CDR3 runs from the conserved cysteine through the conserved F or W. A D gene is named only where the DNA matches it firmly. Only some rows state a clone size, as once, few, many or a class for expanded clones.

clone_size | j_call | v_call | d_call | cdr3_nt | cdr3_aa
. | TRBJ2-1 | TRBV18 | . | TGTGCCAGCTCACCACCGACTGGGGACAATGAGCAGTTCTTC | CASSPPTGDNEQFF
. | TRBJ1-1 | TRBV12-5 | . | TGTGCTAGTGGTTTTGGGATATACACTGAAGCTTTCTTT | CASGFGIYTEAFF
. | TRBJ2-5 | TRBV7-8 | TRBD2 | TGTGCCAGCAGCCTGGCGGCGGGAGCTGGGGAGACCCAGTACTTC | CASSLAAGAGETQYF
. | TRBJ1-2 | TRBV12-3/TRBV12-4 | . | TGTGCCAGCAGGGGGGACAAGAACTATGGCTACACCTTC | CASRGDKNYGYTF
. | TRBJ2-2 | TRBV7-9 | . | TGTGCCAGCAGCACCCCCGAGGGCCAGGGGTTTGCCGGGGAGCTGTTTTTT | CASSTPEGQGFAGELFF
. | TRBJ2-3 | TRBV2 | . | TGTGCCAGCAGTGAGCAGCCCCTAGATACGCAGTATTTT | CASSEQPLDTQYF
. | TRBJ2-7 | TRBV3-1/TRBV3-2 | TRBD1 | TGTGCCAGCAGCCAAGGGGGACAGGGACCGCCTCAGGAGCAGTACTTC | CASSQGGQGPPQEQYF
. | TRBJ2-4 | TRBV5-5 | . | TGTGCCAGCAGCTTGTTCACAAGGGAGGTCAAAAACATTCAGTACTTC | CASSLFTREVKNIQYF
once | TRBJ1-1 | TRBV24-1 | . | TGTGCCACCAGTGATCAGGGGACTGAAGCTTTCTTT | CATSDQGTEAFF
. | TRBJ1-1 | TRBV19 | TRBD1 | TGTGCCAGTAGCGACAGGGAGACTGAAGCTTTCTTT | CASSDRETEAFF
. | TRBJ2-1 | TRBV4-2 | TRBD2 | TGTGCCAGCAGCCAAACCGGGACTAGCGCGTACAATGAGCAGTTCTTC | CASSQTGTSAYNEQFF
. | TRBJ2-4 | TRBV7-2 | . | TGTGCCAGCAGCTCCTTGGAGGATCCGGGGAACATTCAGTACTTC | CASSSLEDPGNIQYF
. | TRBJ2-1 | TRBV28 | TRBD2 | TGTGCCAGCAGTTTCAGGGAGGGTGAGTTCTTC | CASSFREGEFF
. | TRBJ2-7 | TRBV7-8 | TRBD2 | TGTGCCAGCAGCTTAGCGGAGGGACTAGCGGGGGACGAGCAGTACTTC | CASSLAEGLAGDEQYF
. | TRBJ1-1 | TRBV7-2 | . | TGTGCCAGCAGCCCTCGACAAGAGCCCACTGAAGCTTTCTTT | CASSPRQEPTEAFF
once | TRBJ2-5 | TRBV2 | TRBD2 | TGTGCCAGCCGGGGAGCGGGGGTAGGGGGGACCCAGTACTTC | CASRGAGVGGTQYF
once | TRBJ1-5 | TRBV28 | TRBD1 | TGTGCCAGCAGCCCCACCGGGACAGGGGATCAGCCCCAGCATTTT | CASSPTGTGDQPQHF
. | TRBJ2-5 | TRBV27 | TRBD2 | TGTGCCAGCAGTTGGCTAGCGGGGGGGATAAGAAAAGAGACCCAGTACTTC | CASSWLAGGIRKETQYF
. | TRBJ1-2 | TRBV7-9 | . | TGTGCCAGCAGCTTTTTGCCCCACACCACCTATGGCTACACCTTC | CASSFLPHTTYGYTF
. | TRBJ2-6 | TRBV5-4 | . | TGTGCCAGCAGCTTGGGCCACAGGACCCCTGGGGCCAACGTCCTGACTTTC | CASSLGHRTPGANVLTF
. | TRBJ1-1 | TRBV27 | TRBD1 | TGTGCCAGCAGCCGACAGGGCACTGAAGCTTTCTTT | CASSRQGTEAFF
. | TRBJ2-5 | TRBV9 | TRBD1 | TGTGCCAGCAGCGCAGACAGGGGTGGAGAGACCCAGTACTTC | CASSADRGGETQYF
. | TRBJ1-3 | TRBV4-2 | . | TGTGCCAGCAGCCAAGATCCCGACTCTGGAAACACCATATATTTT | CASSQDPDSGNTIYF
few | TRBJ2-1 | TRBV5-1 | TRBD2 | TGCGCCAGCAGCTTACGACTAGCAAATGAGCAGTTCTTC | CASSLRLANEQFF
. | TRBJ2-7 | TRBV6-2/TRBV6-3 | . | TGTGCCAGCAGTTACGAGGCGGGGACCTACGAGCAGTACTTC | CASSYEAGTYEQYF
. | TRBJ2-5 | TRBV4-1 | . | TGCGCCAGCAGCCAAGATCGGGTGGCGTACTTC | CASSQDRVAYF
. | TRBJ1-2 | TRBV15 | . | TGTGCCACCAGCAACCGGGGGCCAAACAATGGCTACACCTTC | CATSNRGPNNGYTF
few | TRBJ2-2 | TRBV5-1 | . | TGCGCCAGCAGCTTGAACACCGGGGAGCTGTTTTTT | CASSLNTGELFF
. | TRBJ1-3 | TRBV19 | . | TGTGCCAGCGTACCAAGGACGGACTCTGGAAACACCATATATTTT | CASVPRTDSGNTIYF
. | TRBJ1-2 | TRBV5-5 | . | TGTGCCAGCAGCGGGGGGGCAGGAAATAACTATGGCTACACCTTC | CASSGGAGNNYGYTF
. | TRBJ2-6 | TRBV30 | . | TGTGCCTGGAGTACTGGGAGCTCTGGGGCCAACGTCCTGACTTTC | CAWSTGSSGANVLTF
. | TRBJ2-3 | TRBV19 | . | TGTGCCACCGGGGCAGTGGGGTCATGGGATACGCAGTATTTT | CATGAVGSWDTQYF
. | TRBJ1-2 | TRBV2 | TRBD1 | TGTGCCAGCAGTGGACAGGGTGGCTACACCTTC | CASSGQGGYTF
. | TRBJ2-3 | TRBV28 | . | TGTGCCAGCAGTTTACCCTGGGCGGGCCCTAGCACAGATACGCAGTATTTT | CASSLPWAGPSTDTQYF
. | TRBJ2-7 | TRBV4-1 | . | TGCGCCAGCAGCCAAGATAGTGTTTACGAGCAGTACTTC | CASSQDSVYEQYF
. | TRBJ2-7 | TRBV4-3 | . | TGCGCCAGCAGCCAAGATAAGGTCGAGGGCGAGCAGTACTTC | CASSQDKVEGEQYF
once | TRBJ2-5 | TRBV7-2 | TRBD2 | TGTGCCAGCAGCCGTGGACTAGGGCAAGAGACCCAGTACTTC | CASSRGLGQETQYF
. | TRBJ2-1 | TRBV19 | . | TGTGCCAGTAGTATACGGCTGGAAAGGCTTAATGAGCAGTTCTTC | CASSIRLERLNEQFF
. | TRBJ2-1 | TRBV4-3 | TRBD2 | TGCGCCAGCAGCCAAGGTGGGGGGAATTTAGCGGGAGGAATTGAGCAGTTCTTC | CASSQGGGNLAGGIEQFF
few | TRBJ1-1 | TRBV5-6 | . | TGTGCCAGCAGCCTCGGACCGAGCGTTGAAGCTTTCTTT | CASSLGPSVEAFF
. | TRBJ2-3 | TRBV11-2 | TRBD2 | TGTGCCAGCAGCTTAGGAGCTAGCGGGGGGGCCCCCACAGATACGCAGTATTTT | CASSLGASGGAPTDTQYF
. | TRBJ2-1 | TRBV28 | . | TGTGCCAGCAGTTCTGGGCGTGAGCAGTTCTTC | CASSSGREQFF
. | TRBJ2-2 | TRBV7-6 | . | TGTGCCAGCAGCTTAGGGCAGGTGAACACCGGGGAGCTGTTTTTT | CASSLGQVNTGELFF
. | TRBJ1-1 | TRBV19 | . | TGTGCCAGTAGCTCCCGCCCCGCGGGCGCGATAAGGAACACTGAAGCTTTCTTT | CASSSRPAGAIRNTEAFF
. | TRBJ1-6 | TRBV27 | . | TGTGCCAGCAGTCCCACACCTGCAGGGCGGTGGGCACCCCTCCACTTT | CASSPTPAGRWAPLHF
few | TRBJ1-5 | TRBV5-1 | TRBD1 | TGCGCCAGCAGCTCTCACAGGGGGCGGTTGAGCAATCAGCCCCAGCATTTT | CASSSHRGRLSNQPQHF
. | TRBJ2-1 | TRBV9 | . | TGTGCCAGCAGCGTAGTTCAGGGCCCCTACAATGAGCAGTTCTTC | CASSVVQGPYNEQFF
. | TRBJ2-2 | TRBV4-3 | . | TGCGCCAGCAGCCAAGAAGTGCGGGCAGCCGGGGAGCTGTTTTTT | CASSQEVRAAGELFF
. | TRBJ2-1 | TRBV7-8 | TRBD1 | TGTGCCAGCAGCCCCGTCCCCGGGACAGATTATGAGCAGTTCTTC | CASSPVPGTDYEQFF
. | TRBJ1-1 | TRBV5-1 | TRBD1 | TGCGCCAGCAGTTGGAGGCAGGGGGCCAACACTGAAGCTTTCTTT | CASSWRQGANTEAFF
. | TRBJ2-1 | TRBV7-2 | TRBD2 | TGTGCCAGCAGCTTTAGACTAGCGGGAGTTGTTGAGCAGTTCTTC | CASSFRLAGVVEQFF
. | TRBJ2-7 | TRBV2 | TRBD2 | TGTGCCAGCACGGTAGGGGGACTAGCGGGCTACGAGCAGTACTTC | CASTVGGLAGYEQYF
. | TRBJ1-1 | TRBV5-1 | TRBD1 | TGCGCCAGCAGCTTACTCCCGGGACAGGGAAGAGCTTTCTTT | CASSLLPGQGRAFF
. | TRBJ2-7 | TRBV7-2 | . | TGTGCCAGCGGCCTAGAAGGACACTCCTACGAGCAGTACTTC | CASGLEGHSYEQYF